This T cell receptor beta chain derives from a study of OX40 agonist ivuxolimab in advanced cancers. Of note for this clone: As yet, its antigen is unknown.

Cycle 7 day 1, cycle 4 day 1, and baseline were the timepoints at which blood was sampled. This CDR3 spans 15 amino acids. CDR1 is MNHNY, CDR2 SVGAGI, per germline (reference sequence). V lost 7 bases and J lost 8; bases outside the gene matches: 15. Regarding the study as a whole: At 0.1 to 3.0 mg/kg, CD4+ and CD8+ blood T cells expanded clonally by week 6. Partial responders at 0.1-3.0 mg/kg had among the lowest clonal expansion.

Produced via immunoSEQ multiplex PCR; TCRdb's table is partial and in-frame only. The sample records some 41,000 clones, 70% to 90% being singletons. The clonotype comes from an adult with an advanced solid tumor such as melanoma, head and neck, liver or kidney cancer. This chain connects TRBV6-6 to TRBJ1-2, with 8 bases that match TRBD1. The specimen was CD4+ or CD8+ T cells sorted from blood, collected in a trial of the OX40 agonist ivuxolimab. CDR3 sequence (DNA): TGTGCCAGCACCTATTGGGACAGGCTCGGAATAGGCTACACCTTC. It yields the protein CASTYWDRLGIGYTF.